Listed below are T cell receptor beta chains from one sample, sequenced in a study of OX40 agonist ivuxolimab in advanced cancers. The protocol was immunoSEQ multiplex PCR, while the TCRdb copy is restricted to in-frame clones and leaves out a portion. The data hold over 8,500 clones, with roughly 86% observed a single time. The material sequenced was CD4+ or CD8+ T cells sorted from blood, taken in a trial of the OX40 agonist ivuxolimab. The receptors originated from an adult with an advanced solid tumor such as melanoma, head and neck, liver or kidney cancer. CDR3s include the opening cysteine and the closing phenylalanine or tryptophan. The D gene is left open where the match is weak. Rows give clone size only sometimes, using once, few, many, or a class for an expanded clone.

D,V,J,size,CDR3,DNA
TRBD2,TRBV12-5,TRBJ2-7,.,CASGLTSGTRAYEQYF,TGTGCTAGTGGTTTGACCTCCGGGACTAGGGCCTACGAGCAGTACTTC
TRBD2,TRBV9,TRBJ2-1,.,CASSSRTSGTRNEQFF,TGTGCCAGCAGCTCTCGGACTAGCGGGACACGCAATGAGCAGTTCTTC
TRBD2,TRBV5-1,TRBJ2-7,.,CASSPGLAGYEQYF,TGCGCCAGCAGCCCGGGACTAGCGGGCTACGAGCAGTACTTC
.,TRBV14,TRBJ2-5,.,CASSAAQETQYF,TGTGCCAGCAGCGCAGCACAAGAGACCCAGTACTTC
TRBD2,TRBV7-6,TRBJ2-1,.,CASSPSGTSGRIYNEQFF,TGTGCCAGCAGCCCCTCCGGGACTAGCGGGCGAATTTACAATGAGCAGTTCTTC
TRBD2,TRBV4-1,TRBJ2-1,.,CASSQGLAEGNEQFF,TGCGCCAGCAGCCAAGGGCTAGCGGAGGGGAATGAGCAGTTCTTC
.,TRBV6-5,TRBJ1-1,.,CASSYGAGGEAFF,TGTGCCAGCAGTTACGGGGCGGGGGGGGAAGCTTTCTTT
TRBD2,TRBV10-2,TRBJ2-7,.,CASSDPLAGGSYEQYF,TGCGCCAGCAGTGACCCACTAGCGGGAGGATCCTACGAGCAGTACTTC
TRBD1,TRBV7-2,TRBJ2-7,.,CASSVWTGGDEQYF,TGTGCCAGCAGCGTGTGGACAGGGGGCGACGAGCAGTACTTC
.,TRBV9,TRBJ1-1,once,CASRMSGAGSEAFF,TGTGCCAGCAGAATGTCGGGGGCCGGCTCTGAAGCTTTCTTT
.,TRBV28,TRBJ1-2,.,CASSLLGNYGYTF,TGTGCCAGCAGTTTGTTAGGAAACTATGGCTACACCTTC
TRBD2,TRBV4-1,TRBJ2-7,.,CASSQGVRAGGEQYF,TGCGCCAGCAGCCAAGGTGTCCGAGCGGGGGGCGAGCAGTACTTC
TRBD1,TRBV6-6,TRBJ1-1,.,CASSYDRGTEAFF,TGTGCCAGCAGTTACGACAGGGGAACTGAAGCTTTCTTT
.,TRBV25-1,TRBJ2-6,.,CASSPGQSRANVLTF,TGTGCCAGCAGTCCTGGACAAAGTCGGGCCAACGTCCTGACTTTC
TRBD1,TRBV4-1,TRBJ2-5,.,CASSQARGPETQYF,TGCGCCAGCAGCCAAGCCAGGGGGCCGGAGACCCAGTACTTC
.,TRBV28,TRBJ1-4,.,CASSSHGDGLNEKLFF,TGTGCCAGCAGCTCACACGGGGACGGACTTAATGAAAAACTGTTTTTT
.,TRBV5-1,TRBJ2-1,.,CASSPVALSDNEQFF,TGCGCCAGCAGCCCAGTAGCCCTCAGCGACAATGAGCAGTTCTTC
.,TRBV7-9,TRBJ2-2,.,CASTKTGEGTGELFF,TGTGCCAGCACGAAAACAGGGGAGGGCACCGGGGAGCTGTTTTTT
TRBD1,TRBV28,TRBJ2-7,.,CASSWGQGYEQYF,TGTGCCAGCAGTTGGGGACAGGGCTACGAGCAGTACTTC
.,TRBV10-3,TRBJ2-1,.,CAINPGLGYDEQFF,TGTGCCATCAATCCGGGACTTGGGTACGATGAGCAGTTCTTC
.,TRBV9,TRBJ1-1,.,CASSVGGITEAFF,TGTGCCAGCAGCGTAGGAGGGATCACTGAAGCTTTCTTT
TRBD1,TRBV5-6,TRBJ1-5,.,CASSPQGGQPQHF,TGTGCCAGCAGTCCACAGGGGGGACAGCCCCAGCATTTT
TRBD1,TRBV4-1,TRBJ2-7,.,CASSHRQGLEQYF,TGCGCCAGCAGCCACAGACAGGGGCTCGAGCAGTACTTC
.,TRBV5-1,TRBJ2-1,once,CASSFRVEEQFF,TGCGCCAGCAGCTTCAGGGTGGAGGAGCAGTTCTTC
.,TRBV19,TRBJ2-7,.,CASSFTGSSPYEQYF,TGTGCCAGTAGTTTCACCGGGTCCTCCCCCTACGAGCAGTACTTC
TRBD2,TRBV10-2,TRBJ2-1,.,CASSASGNHEQFF,TGCGCCAGCAGTGCTAGCGGGAATCACGAGCAGTTCTTC
.,TRBV7-9,TRBJ2-7,.,CASSSGREQYF,TGTGCCAGCAGTTCTGGTCGCGAGCAGTACTTC
TRBD1,TRBV10-2,TRBJ2-3,.,CATLISGTGVTDTQYF,TGCGCCACCCTCATTTCCGGGACAGGGGTCACAGATACGCAGTATTTT
.,TRBV2,TRBJ1-1,.,CASSESYREANTEAFF,TGTGCCAGCAGTGAGTCCTACAGGGAAGCGAACACTGAAGCTTTCTTT
TRBD2,TRBV6-1,TRBJ2-3,medium-sized,CASSDARLAGRTDTQYF,TGTGCCAGCAGTGATGCTCGACTAGCGGGACGCACAGATACGCAGTATTTT
.,TRBV27,TRBJ2-5,.,CASSLRGLRSPETQYF,TGTGCCAGCAGTTTAAGGGGCCTCCGATCCCCAGAGACCCAGTACTTC
.,TRBV21-1,TRBJ2-4,.,CASSNRRGGCEGIQYF,TGTGCCAGCAGCAATAGAAGGGGAGGTTGTGAGGGCATTCAGTACTTC
.,TRBV9,TRBJ2-1,few,CASSSEGSPYNEQFF,TGTGCCAGCAGCTCGGAGGGAAGCCCCTACAATGAGCAGTTCTTC
.,TRBV27,TRBJ1-5,.,CASSLQGGGQPQHF,TGTGCCAGCAGTTTACAGGGAGGGGGTCAGCCCCAGCATTTT
.,TRBV6-1,TRBJ2-1,.,CACLPGEGTYNEQFF,TGTGCCTGCCTACCGGGAGAGGGCACCTACAATGAGCAGTTCTTC
TRBD2,TRBV13,TRBJ2-7,.,CASSGSGGGRGFYEQYF,TGTGCCAGCAGCGGCTCCGGGGGGGGCAGAGGATTCTACGAGCAGTACTTC
.,TRBV28,TRBJ2-1,once,CASSSRDLEIF,TGTGCCAGCAGTTCCAGGGACCTTGAGATCTTC
.,TRBV27,TRBJ1-5,.,CASSLAGSYQPQHF,TGTGCCAGCAGTTTAGCGGGGAGCTATCAGCCCCAGCATTTT
TRBD2,TRBV11-2,TRBJ2-7,.,CASSLSAGEYEQYF,TGTGCCAGCAGCTTATCGGCGGGAGAGTACGAGCAGTACTTC
TRBD2,TRBV5-5,TRBJ2-7,.,CASSLWTSGTGEQYF,TGTGCCAGCAGCTTATGGACTAGCGGGACAGGCGAGCAGTACTTC
TRBD2,TRBV27,TRBJ2-7,.,CASSVLRVAGVSYEQYF,TGTGCCAGCAGTGTCCTCCGAGTAGCGGGAGTTTCCTACGAGCAGTACTTC
.,TRBV7-9,TRBJ1-2,.,CASSPGGTYGYTF,TGTGCCAGCAGCCCCGGGGGGACCTATGGCTACACCTTC
TRBD2,TRBV28,TRBJ2-5,.,CASSPTTSVSQETQYF,TGTGCCAGCAGTCCGACAACTAGCGTCAGCCAAGAGACCCAGTACTTC
.,TRBV5-4,TRBJ1-3,.,CASSLDTSFSIYF,TGTGCCAGCAGCCTGGACACGAGTTTTTCCATATATTTT
.,TRBV7-8,TRBJ2-1,.,CASSSAMGNEQFF,TGTGCCAGCAGCTCGGCCATGGGGAATGAGCAGTTCTTC
TRBD2,TRBV27,TRBJ2-1,.,CASRLGAGSGNEQFF,TGTGCCAGCCGATTGGGAGCGGGATCGGGCAATGAGCAGTTCTTC